The 20 T cell receptor beta chains given below trace back to one sample, sequenced in a study of identical twins. TCRdb re-called the 5' RACE reads with MiXCR, one entry per CDR3 protein. The table records around 650,000 distinct CDR3 sequences, 7% to 7.5% of them present only once. The sample was also reused in another study, on yellow fever vaccine responses in identical twins.

The specimen was PBMCs. The receptors come from a woman in her late teens or twenties in good health.

There are many counts of this clonotype. The chain joins TRBV28 to TRBJ2-3; 9 bases line up with TRBD2. Germline lookup yields CDR1 MDHEN and CDR2 SYDVKM. The CDR3 is made up of 16 amino acids. With V trimmed by 4 bases and J by 2 bases, 7 bases remained unmatched. CDR3 amino acids: CASSYLASGNTDTQYF. In nucleotides, the CDR3 is TGTGCCAGCAGTTACCTCGCTAGCGGGAACACAGATACGCAGTATTTT.

The CDR3 DNA follows: TGTGCCAGCCTCGACCCGAACACCGGGGAGCTGTTTTTT. It codes for CASLDPNTGELFF. The rearrangement uses TRBV18 and TRBJ2-2; D ambiguous. Trimming stripped 8 bases from V and 0 bases from J, with 7 bases between. This CDR3 is 13 amino acids long. Germline V lookup: CDR1 KGHSH, CDR2 LQKENI.

This chain links TRBV11-2 with TRBJ1-1; D gene unclear. This CDR3 is built from 14 residues. Trimming took 5 bases from V and 2 from J, leaving 12 bases between them. CDR1 and CDR2 from the germline V gene are SGHAT and FQNNGV. The CDR3 sequence is CASSITESNTEAFF. For the CDR3, the DNA is TGTGCCAGCAGCATAACAGAGTCTAACACTGAAGCTTTCTTT.

A few counts support this clonotype. CDR3 in amino acids: CASSVGMTSGAYNEQFF. CDR3 in DNA: TGTGCCAGCAGCGTAGGGATGACTAGCGGGGCGTACAATGAGCAGTTCTTC. The rearrangement uses TRBV9 and TRBJ2-1, with TRBD2 identical over 11 bases. Germline V gives CDR1 SGDLS, CDR2 YYNGEE. V shed 0 bases and J 4 bases; nucleotides not matched to a gene: 6. This CDR3 comprises 17 residues.

This clonotype was counted only a few times. The chain joins TRBV20-1 to TRBJ2-1; D ambiguous. The CDR3 has 11 amino acids. Germline V gives CDR1 DFQATT, CDR2 SNEGSKA (reference sequence). The CDR3 sequence: CTLLRENEQFF. The CDR3 DNA sequence: TGCACGTTATTAAGAGAAAATGAGCAGTTCTTC.

The chain uses TRBV19 and TRBJ2-2; TRBD2 is a possible D gene (5 bases). The CDR3 extends over 15 amino acids. Trimming pared 4 bases from V and 1 base from J, leaving 10 bases between. CDR1 is LNHDA, CDR2 SQIVND, per germline (reference sequence). The CDR3: CASSRLAKNTGELFF. In DNA form, the CDR3 reads TGTGCCAGTAGTAGGCTAGCCAAGAACACCGGGGAGCTGTTTTTT.

The chain links TRBV6-5 to TRBJ2-3, with 8 bases fitting TRBD2. The germline V gene encodes CDR1 MNHEY and CDR2 SVGAGI. The CDR3 spans 17 residues. The trim removed 0 bases at V and 5 bases at J, leaving 10 bases unmatched. CDR3 nucleotides: TGTGCCAGCAGTTACTCCGACAAGCGGGAGATTGAAGATACGCAGTATTTT. Protein product: CASSYSDKREIEDTQYF.

This rearrangement joins TRBV27 to TRBJ1-2, with 7 nucleotides matching TRBD1. This CDR3 has 16 residues. Germline CDR1 is MNHEY and CDR2 is SMNVEV (reference sequence). Unmatched junction bases numbered 12, after V lost 2 bases and J lost 6 bases. This CDR3 is CASSLRGEGAENGYTF. The CDR3 coding sequence is TGTGCCAGCAGTTTAAGGGGCGAGGGGGCGGAAAATGGCTACACCTTC.

The V gene is TRBV2, the J gene TRBJ1-5; D gene uncertain. The CDR3 covers 16 residues. With 7 bases removed from V and 0 bases from J, the gap between germline ends came to 16 bases. Germline assignment: CDR1 SNHLY and CDR2 FYNNEI. For the CDR3, the DNA is TGTGCCAGCACCCTAAATCCGGGCCCTAGCAATCAGCCCCAGCATTTT. Its protein product is CASTLNPGPSNQPQHF.

The gene calls are TRBV11-2 and TRBJ2-2, with D possibly being TRBD1 (6 bases). The CDR3 spans 15 residues. V was pared by 5 bases and J by 2 bases, with 12 bases between. Germline V gives CDR1 SGHAT, CDR2 FQNNGV. CDR3 sequence reads: CASSPIQGNTGELFF. The CDR3 region has the DNA TGTGCCAGCAGCCCGATACAGGGAAACACCGGGGAGCTGTTTTTT.

This clonotype has only a few counts. The chain carries TRBV3-1 and TRBJ1-1; TRBD1 matches at 11 bases. CDR1 is LGHDT, CDR2 YNNKEL, per germline (reference sequence). The CDR3 is 14 residues long. After removal of 3 bases from V and 5 bases from J, the junction contained 2 bases not matched to a gene. This CDR3 reads CASSQGQGVTEAFF. In DNA, the CDR3 is TGTGCCAGCAGCCAGGGACAGGGGGTAACTGAAGCTTTCTTT.

The V and J genes are TRBV5-1 and TRBJ2-1, with D possibly TRBD2 on 5 matching bases. V was shortened by 2 bases and J by 7 bases, with 16 bases between the two germline ends. This CDR3 has 15 amino acids. Germline loops: CDR1 SGHRS, CDR2 YFSETQ. CDR3 region: CASSLRLQLYNEQFF. The CDR3 nucleotides read TGCGCCAGCAGCTTACGACTACAACTTTATAATGAGCAGTTCTTC.

This clonotype showed up just a few times. V is TRBV18 and J is TRBJ2-6, with D perhaps given as TRBD1 or TRBD2 (6 bases each). Germline V CDR1 and CDR2: KGHSH, LQKENI. Between the trimmed V and J ends, which lost 3 bases and 3 bases, there was a span of 12 bases. CDR3 length: 16 residues. The CDR3 protein is CASSPPGAHGANVLTF. Here the CDR3 DNA reads TGTGCCAGCTCACCTCCGGGGGCGCATGGGGCCAACGTCCTGACTTTC.

J is TRBJ2-7 and V is TRBV28; the D is unclear. The CDR3 has 11 amino acids. Germline V CDR1 and CDR2: MDHEN, SYDVKM. Deletions cut 8 bases from V and 2 bases from J, with 7 bases between. The CDR3 DNA reads TGTGCCAGCGCAGTCACCTACGAGCAGTACTTC. Translating it yields CASAVTYEQYF.

The J gene is TRBJ2-2, the V gene TRBV5-1, with TRBD2 identical over 7 bases. The CDR3 extends over 16 amino acids. V shed 3 bases and J 4 bases; nucleotides not matched to a gene: 9. Germline V gene lookup returns CDR1 SGHRS and CDR2 YFSETQ. The CDR3 sequence is CASSSQREIGTGELFF. The CDR3 DNA follows: TGCGCCAGCAGCTCACAGCGGGAAATAGGCACCGGGGAGCTGTTTTTT.

The chain employs TRBV27 and TRBJ1-1, with a possible D match to TRBD1 (5 bases). Germline CDR1 reads MNHEY; CDR2 reads SMNVEV (reference sequence). The CDR3 has 14 amino acids. Trimming left V 5 bases short and J 6 bases short, with 16 bases between. In DNA form, the CDR3 reads TGTGCCAGCAGTCAGGCCGGGGCAGCTCCTGAAGCTTTCTTT. Residues: CASSQAGAAPEAFF.

The rearrangement links TRBV11-2 to TRBJ1-2; D is uncertain. CDR1 and CDR2 (germline): SGHAT, FQNNGV. The CDR3 length is 13 residues. V lost 0 bases to trimming and J lost 10 bases, with 12 bases between them. The CDR3 DNA follows: TGTGCCAGCAGCTTAGATATAATCGAGGACTACACCTTC. This gives the protein CASSLDIIEDYTF.

This clonotype appeared many times. The chain recombines TRBV5-1 with TRBJ1-2, with a weak D call TRBD1 (5 bases). The CDR3 loop spans 12 amino acids. Trimming removed 3 bases from V and 13 bases from J, with 16 bases in between. Germline values: CDR1 SGHRS, CDR2 YFSETQ. CDR3 sequence reads: CASSSRDGYSTF. The CDR3 nucleotides read TGCGCCAGCAGCTCGAGGGACGGCTATAGCACCTTC.

This clonotype was counted only a few times. This rearrangement joins TRBV12-3 or TRBV12-4 to TRBJ1-6, with 7 bases lining up with TRBD1. Germline trimming cut 7 bases from V and 5 bases from J; bases unmatched to any gene: 8. The CDR3 has 15 residues. CDR3 in amino acids: CASKVQGENNSPLHF. The CDR3 region has the DNA TGTGCCAGCAAAGTGCAGGGGGAAAATAATTCACCCCTCCACTTT.

The chain employs TRBV3-1 and TRBJ2-5; 11 nucleotides align to TRBD2. Germline CDR1 LGHDT, CDR2 YNNKEL (reference sequence). There are 15 residues in the CDR3. The V segment lost 7 bases and the J segment 5 bases; nucleotides outside the gene matches: 9. The CDR3 DNA sequence: TGTGCCAGCAAAATAGCGGGGGGGCCCGGTGAGACCCAGTACTTC. Protein sequence: CASKIAGGPGETQYF.